What follows are 11 T cell receptor beta chains derived from one specimen sequenced in a study of T-cell reconstitution after alpha-beta-depleted transplantation in children. Unique molecular identifiers were used to barcode this TCRbeta library. One entry per CDR3 protein results from TCRdb running MiXCR on the PCR reads. This table has about 640,000 distinct CDR3 sequences, roughly 15% appearing once. The sequences come from PBMCs from the stem cell graft donor, collected from the stem cell graft. The receptor set was obtained from a human donor who donated a stem cell graft to a child with acute myeloid leukemia.

This clonotype was seen a handful of times. The rearrangement links TRBV20-1 to TRBJ1-1; TRBD1 agrees at 8 bases. The CDR3 has 13 amino acids. J was trimmed by 11 bases and V by 0 bases; bases with no gene match: 8. In germline, CDR1 is DFQATT, CDR2 SNEGSKA (reference sequence). The CDR3 DNA reads TGCAGTGCTAGAGATAATACTCAGGGGGCGGCTTTCTTT. This sequence encodes CSARDNTQGAAFF.

This clonotype was seen a few times. This chain links TRBV11-2 with TRBJ2-1; D tentatively reads TRBD1 or TRBD2 (5 bases each). This CDR3 spans 16 amino acids. CDR1 and CDR2 from the germline V gene are SGHAT and FQNNGV. V was pared by 4 bases and J by 1 base, with 14 bases between. The CDR3 spells CASSSFGDGSYNEQFF. Written as DNA, the CDR3 is TGTGCCAGCAGCTCTTTCGGGGACGGTTCCTACAATGAGCAGTTCTTC.

The chain is built from TRBV5-1 and TRBJ2-1; 10 bases line up with TRBD2. The germline V gene encodes CDR1 SGHRS and CDR2 YFSETQ. The J segment lost 3 bases and the V segment lost 4 bases, leaving 4 bases of the junction unmatched. This CDR3 has 15 residues. CDR3 loop: CASSGGTSDYNEQFF. The CDR3 DNA sequence: TGCGCCAGCAGCGGTGGGACTAGCGACTACAATGAGCAGTTCTTC.

In its sample, this clonotype was seen a few times. The V call is TRBV30, the J call TRBJ1-2; the D is unclear. This CDR3 comprises 11 residues. V was shortened by 3 bases and J by 5 bases, with 7 bases between the two germline ends. Per germline, CDR1 GTSNPN and CDR2 SVGIG (reference sequence). The chain's CDR3 is CAWRQRYGYTF. CDR3 sequence (DNA): TGTGCCTGGAGACAGCGGTATGGCTACACCTTC.

This clonotype came up many times. This chain connects TRBV5-6 to TRBJ1-2; TRBD1 is a possible D gene (5 bases). The CDR3 consists of 16 residues. Germline V gene data show CDR1 as SGHDT and CDR2 as YYEEEE. V lost 0 bases to trimming and J lost 0 bases, with 12 bases between them. DNA for the CDR3: TGTGCCAGCAGCTTGGGAAGGGGCGAATCTAACTATGGCTACACCTTC. The encoded protein is CASSLGRGESNYGYTF.

This clonotype was detected many times. The chain links TRBV12-3 or TRBV12-4 to TRBJ2-7; D is possibly TRBD1 (6 bases). The CDR3 totals 14 residues. V lost 2 bases to trimming and J lost 5 bases, with 13 bases between them. The CDR3 DNA follows: TGTGCCAGCAGTTTAAGGTCAGGGGTCCACGAGCAGTACTTC. Translated, it gives CASSLRSGVHEQYF.

This clonotype was picked up many times. This chain links TRBV7-2 with TRBJ2-3; no reliable D call. From germline, CDR1 is SGHTA and CDR2 FQGNSA. Trimming left V 1 base short and J 4 bases short, with 9 bases between. The CDR3 sequence is 14 residues long. The CDR3 protein is CASSLVQAPDTQYF. The CDR3 DNA is TGTGCCAGCAGCTTAGTTCAAGCGCCAGATACGCAGTATTTT.

The V and J genes are TRBV18 and TRBJ2-4, with D perhaps matching TRBD2 (6 bases). The CDR3 totals 15 residues. In germline, CDR1 is KGHSH, CDR2 LQKENI. V lost 3 bases, J lost 8 bases, and 17 bases lay in between. The CDR3: CASSPTQGLLDIQYF. The CDR3 nucleotides are TGTGCCAGCTCACCCACGCAGGGACTGCTTGACATTCAGTACTTC.

This clonotype came up a few times. The gene calls are TRBV4-1 and TRBJ1-5; 11 bases fit TRBD1. Trimming removed 3 bases from V and 3 bases from J; junction bases left unmatched: 7. Germline V CDR1 and CDR2: MGHRA, YSYEKL. The CDR3 length is 17 residues. The CDR3 bases are TGCGCCAGCAGCCAGGACAGGGGGCGAAGTATCAATCAGCCCCAGCATTTT. Its translation is CASSQDRGRSINQPQHF.

This clonotype was recorded many times. The chain is built from TRBV20-1 and TRBJ1-2; 10 nucleotides match TRBD1. There are 14 residues in the CDR3. The V segment lost 0 bases and the J segment 7 bases; nucleotides outside the gene matches: 5. Per germline, CDR1 DFQATT and CDR2 SNEGSKA (reference sequence). The CDR3 nucleotides are TGCAGTGCTAGAGATGACAGGGGGCTGGGTGGCTACACCTTC. Translation gives CSARDDRGLGGYTF.

The chain carries TRBV7-9 and TRBJ2-1; D might be TRBD1 (6 bases). Between the trimmed V and J ends, which lost 5 bases and 7 bases, there was a span of 15 bases. The CDR3 length is 14 residues. Per the germline V gene, CDR1 is SEHNR and CDR2 is FQNEAQ (reference sequence). For the CDR3, the DNA is TGTGCCAGCAGCCCCGGGACACATAATAATGAGCAGTTCTTC. Amino acids: CASSPGTHNNEQFF.